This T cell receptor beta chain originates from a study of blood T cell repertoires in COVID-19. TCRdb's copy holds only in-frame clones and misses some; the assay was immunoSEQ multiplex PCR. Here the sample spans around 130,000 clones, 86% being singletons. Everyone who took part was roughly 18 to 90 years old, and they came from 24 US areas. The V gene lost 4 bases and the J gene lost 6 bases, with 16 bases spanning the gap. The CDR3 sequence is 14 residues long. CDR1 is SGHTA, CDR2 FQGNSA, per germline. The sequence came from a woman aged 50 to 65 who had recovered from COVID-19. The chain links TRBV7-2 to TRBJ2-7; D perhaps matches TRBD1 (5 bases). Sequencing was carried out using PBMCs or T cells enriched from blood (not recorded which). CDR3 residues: CASSSQGSVGEQYF. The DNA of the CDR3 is TGTGCCAGCAGCTCTCAGGGTTCGGTGGGCGAGCAGTACTTC.